A selection of T cell receptor beta chains follows, all from one sample in a study of PD-1 blockade in classical Hodgkin lymphoma. Profiling relied on immunoSEQ multiplex PCR, and the TCRdb table lists in-frame clones only, not all of them. The table records roughly 39,000 clones, 70% to 85% of them present only once. Material: peripheral blood mononuclear cells (PBMCs), obtained before the fourth cycle of nivolumab. Receptor source: a human donor with classical Hodgkin lymphoma. Both conserved end residues are part of each CDR3. A D gene is named only where the DNA matches it firmly. Expanded clones get a size class; other rows say once, few or many, or leave the size out.

D gene | J gene | clone size | V gene | CDR3 DNA | CDR3 protein
TRBD1 | TRBJ2-1 | . | TRBV7-3 | TGTGCCAGCAGCCTGGTTGGGACAGGGGATCATGAGCAGTTCTTC | CASSLVGTGDHEQFF
. | TRBJ1-1 | . | TRBV19 | TGTGCCAGTAGTATGGGGACCCTGGACTTTGAAGCTTTCTTT | CASSMGTLDFEAFF
. | TRBJ2-5 | . | TRBV13 | TGTGCCAGCAGCTTAGATCGTGAAATGGAGACCCAGTACTTC | CASSLDREMETQYF
. | TRBJ1-1 | few | TRBV6-6 | TGTGCCAGCAGTTACCAGGGGTCGGGGGCTGAAGCTTTCTTT | CASSYQGSGAEAFF
. | TRBJ2-7 | . | TRBV4-2 | TGTGCCAGCAGCCAGGAGGACGCACAACTTCCCTACGAGCAGTACTTC | CASSQEDAQLPYEQYF
. | TRBJ1-1 | . | TRBV28 | TGTGCCAGCAGTTTTTCCTTGGGAGCTTTCTTT | CASSFSLGAFF
. | TRBJ1-2 | . | TRBV6-5 | TGTGCCAGCAGTAGCAAGGGGGGGTACTATGGCTACACCTTC | CASSSKGGYYGYTF
. | TRBJ1-2 | . | TRBV11-2 | TGTGCCAGCAGCTTGGGGGGAGGCTATGGCTACACCTTC | CASSLGGGYGYTF
. | TRBJ1-1 | few | TRBV10-3 | TGTGCCATCAGTGGAAAGGAGGACACTGAAGCTTTCTTT | CAISGKEDTEAFF
. | TRBJ2-4 | . | TRBV5-6 | TGTGCCAGCAGCTTCCTAGGCGAGTGGGCCGTTCTAAACATTCAGTACTTC | CASSFLGEWAVLNIQYF
TRBD2 | TRBJ2-7 | few | TRBV6-1 | TGTGCCAGCAGTGAAGCCCAGCGGGGCTCCTACGAGCAGTACTTC | CASSEAQRGSYEQYF
. | TRBJ2-2 | . | TRBV18 | TGTGCCAGCTCACAATCTGGGGGCGCGAACACCGGGGAGCTGTTTTTT | CASSQSGGANTGELFF
TRBD2 | TRBJ2-5 | few | TRBV5-6 | TGTGCCAGCTCCCCCCTACGGGGGGGCGGGGGACCGTACCAAGAGACCCAGTACTTC | CASSPLRGGGGPYQETQYF
TRBD1 | TRBJ1-2 | . | TRBV4-2 | TGTGCCAGCAGCCCCCGAACTCCCCGGGACAGGCTGTGGGGTGGCTACACCTTC | CASSPRTPRDRLWGGYTF
. | TRBJ1-2 | . | TRBV9 | TGTGCCAGCAGCGTAGAAGGGAGAGTGGCTCCTGGCTACACCTTC | CASSVEGRVAPGYTF
. | TRBJ1-5 | . | TRBV7-9 | TGTGCCAGCAGCTTAATTGAAGGGCCCCAGCATTTT | CASSLIEGPQHF
. | TRBJ1-1 | . | TRBV9 | TGTGCCAGCAGCGTAACGGGGAACACTGAAGCTTTCTTT | CASSVTGNTEAFF
TRBD2 | TRBJ2-1 | . | TRBV11-3 | TGTGCCAGCAGCTACGGGCTAGCGGGGGGGCCAGGGGATGAGCAGTTCTTC | CASSYGLAGGPGDEQFF
TRBD1 | TRBJ1-6 | . | TRBV5-1 | TGCGCCAGCAGCTTGGCGTCAGGGGGAGGAACACGGTCACCCCTCCACTTT | CASSLASGGGTRSPLHF
TRBD1 | TRBJ1-1 | . | TRBV5-6 | TGTGCCAGCAGCTTGATCGGACAGGGTACCGAAGCTTTCTTT | CASSLIGQGTEAFF
TRBD1 | TRBJ1-2 | once | TRBV4-1 | TGCGCCAGCAGCCAAGTAGAGGACAGGGTAATCGGCTACACCTTC | CASSQVEDRVIGYTF
. | TRBJ1-5 | . | TRBV19 | TGTGCCAGTAGTATCGTTGGAGAAGGGATTCAGCCCCAGCATTTT | CASSIVGEGIQPQHF
. | TRBJ1-5 | few | TRBV10-3 | TGTGCCATCTCCAGGGACTACAGATCTGATCAGCCCCAGCATTTT | CAISRDYRSDQPQHF
TRBD1 | TRBJ1-2 | . | TRBV7-6 | TGTGCCAGCAGCCCAAGGCCAGGACAGGGGGCAACTGGCTACACCTTC | CASSPRPGQGATGYTF
TRBD1 | TRBJ1-3 | . | TRBV4-1 | TGCGCCAGCAGCCAACAGGACAGGGCTGGAAACACCATATATTTT | CASSQQDRAGNTIYF
. | TRBJ1-6 | once | TRBV7-6 | TGTGCCAGCAGCTATGACAACTATAATTCACCCCTCCACTTT | CASSYDNYNSPLHF
. | TRBJ2-1 | . | TRBV2 | TGTGCCAGCAGTGAAGGACCCAGGTTTCAGGACAATGAGCAGTTCTTC | CASSEGPRFQDNEQFF
TRBD2 | TRBJ2-1 | . | TRBV7-2 | TGTGCCAGCAGCACTTTAGCGGGGTTCGAGCAGTTCTTC | CASSTLAGFEQFF
. | TRBJ2-2 | . | TRBV7-7 | TGTGCTAGCAGCTTCACAGGGTCGGCCGGGGAGCTGTTTTTT | CASSFTGSAGELFF
. | TRBJ1-6 | . | TRBV6-6 | TGTGCCAGCAGCCTATCTGGGGGCTCCTATAATTCACCCCTCCACTTT | CASSLSGGSYNSPLHF
. | TRBJ1-5 | . | TRBV6-4 | TGTGCCAGCAGTGTCCTGGACGGCCAGCCCCAGCATTTT | CASSVLDGQPQHF
TRBD2 | TRBJ2-1 | . | TRBV4-2 | TGTGCCAGCAGCCCGACCCCTAGCGGGGGGACTAGCTCCTACAATGAGCAGTTCTTC | CASSPTPSGGTSSYNEQFF
TRBD1 | TRBJ1-4 | . | TRBV7-8 | TGTGCCAGCAGCTCATCCGGGCACAGGGGTGGCGAAAAACTGTTTTTT | CASSSSGHRGGEKLFF